The 5 T cell receptor beta chains below were found in one sample sequenced in a study of blood T cells in healthy people across ages. Combining a sample-barcoded 5' primer with a J-beta primer mix, a second PCR ran for roughly 6 to 12 cycles. MiXCR, applied by TCRdb to the 5' RACE reads, yields one record per CDR3 protein. The sample shows about 970,000 distinct CDR3 sequences, just over 50% of them seen only once. The sequenced sample consisted of blood. The source is a woman aged 55-75 years in good health.

The chain combines TRBV11-2 with TRBJ1-1; D not resolved. V dropped 3 bases and J dropped 7 bases, with 9 bases sitting between them. Germline V lookup: CDR1 SGHAT, CDR2 FQNNGV. The CDR3 loop spans 12 amino acids. The CDR3 bases are TGTGCCAGCAGCTTCCCATGGGGTGAAGCTTTCTTT. Translating gives CASSFPWGEAFF.

The sample holds a few counts of this clonotype. The V and J genes are TRBV27 and TRBJ1-4; 7 bases line up with TRBD1. The CDR3 is made up of 14 amino acids. Germline loops: CDR1 MNHEY, CDR2 SMNVEV (reference sequence). After removal of 5 bases from V and 7 bases from J, the junction contained 7 bases not matched to a gene. The CDR3 here is CASSKQGFREKLFF. CDR3 in DNA: TGTGCCAGCAGTAAACAGGGGTTTCGTGAAAAACTGTTTTTT.

This clonotype was seen a handful of times. The V gene is TRBV5-6, the J gene TRBJ2-3; TRBD2 might be the D (5 bases). The germline V and J ends were trimmed by 5 bases and 1 base, with 14 bases remaining between them. The CDR3 totals 15 residues. CDR1 and CDR2 from the germline V gene are SGHDT and YYEEEE. As DNA, the CDR3 is TGTGCCAGCAGGCATCGGCGGGCGCGCACAGATACGCAGTATTTT. This gives the protein CASRHRRARTDTQYF. The variable domain in full, with the rest retrieved from reference TRBV5-6 and TRBJ2-3, is DAGVTQSPTHLIKTRGQQVTLRCSPKSGHDTVSWYQQALGQGPQFIFQYYEEEERQRGNFPDRFSGHQFPNYSSELNVNALLLGDSALYLCASRHRRARTDTQYFGPGTRLTVL.

This clonotype was observed a few times. The rearrangement links TRBV28 to TRBJ2-4; 7 bases align to TRBD1. Looked up from germline, CDR1 is MDHEN and CDR2 is SYDVKM. V lost 6 bases and J lost 7; bases outside the gene matches: 6. The CDR3 length is 13 residues. In DNA, the CDR3 is TGTGCCAGCAGCTTACCAGGGGGTAACATTCAGTACTTC. Encoded protein: CASSLPGGNIQYF. The full variable domain, rest sourced from reference TRBV28 and TRBJ2-4, is DVKVTQSSRYLVKRTGEKVFLECVQDMDHENMFWYRQDPGLGLRLIYFSYDVKMKEKGDIPEGYSVSREKKERFSLILESASTNQTSMYLCASSLPGGNIQYFGAGTRLSVL.

This clonotype was picked up a small number of times. The genes are TRBV10-2 and TRBJ1-6, with 8 bases fitting TRBD1. CDR1 is WSHSY, CDR2 SAAADI, per germline. Trimming removed 7 bases from V and 9 bases from J; junction bases left unmatched: 11. The CDR3 spans 15 residues. In DNA, the CDR3 is TGCGCCAGCAAAGTGACTGGGACAGGAGCTTCACCCCTCCACTTT. It codes for CASKVTGTGASPLHF.